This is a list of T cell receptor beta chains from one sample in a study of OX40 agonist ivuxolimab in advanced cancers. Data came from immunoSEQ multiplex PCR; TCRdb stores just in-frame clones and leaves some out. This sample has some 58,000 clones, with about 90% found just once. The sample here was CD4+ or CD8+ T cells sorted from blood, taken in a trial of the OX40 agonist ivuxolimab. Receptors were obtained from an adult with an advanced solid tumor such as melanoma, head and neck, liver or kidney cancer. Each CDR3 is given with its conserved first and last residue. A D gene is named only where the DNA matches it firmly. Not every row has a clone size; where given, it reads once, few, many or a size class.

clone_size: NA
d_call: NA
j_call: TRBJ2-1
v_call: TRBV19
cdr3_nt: TGTGCCAGTAGTCAGATGGAGGAGCAGTTCTTC
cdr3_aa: CASSQMEEQFF

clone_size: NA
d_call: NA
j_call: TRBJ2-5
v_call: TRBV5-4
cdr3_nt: TGTGCCAGCAGCTTCTGGGCAGACCAAGAGACCCAGTACTTC
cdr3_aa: CASSFWADQETQYF

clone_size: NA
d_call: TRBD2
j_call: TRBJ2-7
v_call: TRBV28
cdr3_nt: TGTGCCAGCAGTACAAGCGGGAGGGCCTCCTACGAGCAGTACTTC
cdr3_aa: CASSTSGRASYEQYF

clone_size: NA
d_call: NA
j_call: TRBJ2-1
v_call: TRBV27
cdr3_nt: TGTGCCAGCAGTTCCGGGTCCTACAATGAGCAGTTCTTC
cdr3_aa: CASSSGSYNEQFF

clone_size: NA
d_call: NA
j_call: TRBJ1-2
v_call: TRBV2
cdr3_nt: TGTGCCAGCAGTGAAATAGGGGAGTCTGGCTACACCTTC
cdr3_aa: CASSEIGESGYTF

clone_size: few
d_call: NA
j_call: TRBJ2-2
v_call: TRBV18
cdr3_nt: TGTGCCAGCTCACCAGACACCAGCACCGGGGAGCTGTTTTTT
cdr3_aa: CASSPDTSTGELFF

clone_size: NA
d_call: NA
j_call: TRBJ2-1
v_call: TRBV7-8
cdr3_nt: TGTGCCAGCAGCTCCAAAAGTCCGGGGAATGAGCAGTTCTTC
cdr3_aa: CASSSKSPGNEQFF

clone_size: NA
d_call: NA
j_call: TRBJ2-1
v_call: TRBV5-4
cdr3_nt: TGTGCCAGCAGCCCCCAGCGGTCCTACAATGAGCAGTTCTTC
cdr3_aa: CASSPQRSYNEQFF

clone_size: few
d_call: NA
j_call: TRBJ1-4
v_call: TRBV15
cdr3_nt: TGTGCCACCAGCAGAGGTTTAGGGGAAAAACTGTTTTTT
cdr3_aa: CATSRGLGEKLFF

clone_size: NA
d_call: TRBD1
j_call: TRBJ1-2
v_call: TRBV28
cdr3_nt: TGTGCCAGCAGTTCGCCTACAGGGGTCCCCATCTACACCTTC
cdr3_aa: CASSSPTGVPIYTF

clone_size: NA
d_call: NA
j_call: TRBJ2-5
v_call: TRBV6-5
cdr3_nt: TGTGCCAGCAGCTCCGGACAGCAAGAGACCCAGTACTTC
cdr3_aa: CASSSGQQETQYF

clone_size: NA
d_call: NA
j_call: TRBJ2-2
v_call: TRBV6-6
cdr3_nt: TGTGCCAGCAGTCTCACGGCTTTGAACACCGGGGAGCTGTTTTTT
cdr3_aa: CASSLTALNTGELFF

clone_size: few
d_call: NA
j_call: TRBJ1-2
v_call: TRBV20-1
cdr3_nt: TGCAGTGCTCCGGACAGTTATGGCTACACCTTC
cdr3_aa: CSAPDSYGYTF

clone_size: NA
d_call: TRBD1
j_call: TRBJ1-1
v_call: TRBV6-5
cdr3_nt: TGTGCCAGCAGTACTCACAGGGGATTGAACACTGAAGCTTTCTTT
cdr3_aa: CASSTHRGLNTEAFF

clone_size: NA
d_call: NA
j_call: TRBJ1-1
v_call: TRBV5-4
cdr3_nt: TGTGCCAGCAGCTTGTGGGATAACACTGAAGCTTTCTTT
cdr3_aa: CASSLWDNTEAFF

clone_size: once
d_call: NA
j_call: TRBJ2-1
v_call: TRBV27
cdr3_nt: TGTGCCAGCAGTCCCGATCGACACTCAAGCTCCTACAATGAGCAGTTCTTC
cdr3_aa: CASSPDRHSSSYNEQFF

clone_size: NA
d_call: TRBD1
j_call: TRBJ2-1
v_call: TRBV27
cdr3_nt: TGTGCCAGCAGTTTATTTAATCTGGGACAGGGAAATGAGCAGTTCTTC
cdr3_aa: CASSLFNLGQGNEQFF

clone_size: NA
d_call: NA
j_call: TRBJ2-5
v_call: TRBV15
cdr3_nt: TGTGCCACCAGCAGAGGTAACATTCAAGAGACCCAGTACTTC
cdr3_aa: CATSRGNIQETQYF

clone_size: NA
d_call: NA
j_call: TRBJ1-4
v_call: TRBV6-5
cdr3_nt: TGTGCCAGCAGCGACAGCTCCAATGAAAAACTGTTTTTT
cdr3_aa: CASSDSSNEKLFF

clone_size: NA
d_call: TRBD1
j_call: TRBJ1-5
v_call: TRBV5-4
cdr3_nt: TGTGCCAGCAGCTGGGGGGACAGGGACCAGCCCCAGCATTTT
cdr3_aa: CASSWGDRDQPQHF

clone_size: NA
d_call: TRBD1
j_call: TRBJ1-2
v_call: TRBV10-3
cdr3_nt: TGTGCCATCAGTGAGGGACAGGGAAACACCTTC
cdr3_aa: CAISEGQGNTF

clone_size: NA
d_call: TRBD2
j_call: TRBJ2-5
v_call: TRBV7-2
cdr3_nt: TGTGCCAGCAGCTTAGGGGTAGCGGGGGGGCAAGAGACCCAGTACTTC
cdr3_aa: CASSLGVAGGQETQYF

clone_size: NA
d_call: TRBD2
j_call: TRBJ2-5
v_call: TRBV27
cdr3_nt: TGTGCCAGCAGCCCAACTAGCGGGGGGGCAGCTGAGACCCAGTACTTC
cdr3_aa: CASSPTSGGAAETQYF

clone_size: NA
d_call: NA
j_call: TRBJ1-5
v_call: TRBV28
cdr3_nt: TGTGCCAGCAGCCCAAGGAGTTATCAGCCCCAGCATTTT
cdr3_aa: CASSPRSYQPQHF

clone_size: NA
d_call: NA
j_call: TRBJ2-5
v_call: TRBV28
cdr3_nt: TGTGCCAGCAGCCAAGGAGATCGCGAGACCCAGTACTTC
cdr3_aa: CASSQGDRETQYF

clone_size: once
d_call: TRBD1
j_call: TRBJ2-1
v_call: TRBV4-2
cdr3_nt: TGTGCCAGCAGCCAAGGAAGCGGGACAGGGGCTGGTGAGCAGTTCTTC
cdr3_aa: CASSQGSGTGAGEQFF

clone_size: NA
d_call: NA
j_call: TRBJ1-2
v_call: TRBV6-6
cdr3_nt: TGTGCCAGCAGTTACGGCGGGATGGAAGGCTACACCTTC
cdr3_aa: CASSYGGMEGYTF

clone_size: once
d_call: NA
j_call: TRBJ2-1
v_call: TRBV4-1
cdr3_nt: TGCGCCAGCAGCCCCCGGATAAGCTCCTACAATGAGCAGTTCTTC
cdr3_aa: CASSPRISSYNEQFF

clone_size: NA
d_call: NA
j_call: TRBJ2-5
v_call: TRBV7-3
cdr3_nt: TGTGCCAGCAGCTTAAGGGGAGAGACCCAGTACTTC
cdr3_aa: CASSLRGETQYF

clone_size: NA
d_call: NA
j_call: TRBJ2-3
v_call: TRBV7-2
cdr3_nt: TGTGCCAGCAGCGCGCAACCGCCCCTAGCTGCTAGCACAGATACGCAGTATTTT
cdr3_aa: CASSAQPPLAASTDTQYF

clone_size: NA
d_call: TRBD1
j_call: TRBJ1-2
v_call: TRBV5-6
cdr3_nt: TGTGCCAGCAGCCGTACAGGGGATAACTATGGCTACACCTTC
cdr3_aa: CASSRTGDNYGYTF

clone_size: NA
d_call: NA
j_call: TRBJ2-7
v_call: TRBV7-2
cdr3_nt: TGTGCCAGCAGCCAGGCCTCCCCCTACGAGCAGTACTTC
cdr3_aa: CASSQASPYEQYF

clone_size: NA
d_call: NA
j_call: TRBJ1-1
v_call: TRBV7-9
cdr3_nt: TGTGCCAGCAGCTTAGTCAGGGAAACTCTTTTAAACACTGAAGCTTTCTTT
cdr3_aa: CASSLVRETLLNTEAFF

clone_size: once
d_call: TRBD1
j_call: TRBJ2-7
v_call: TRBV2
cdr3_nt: TGTGCCAGCATCCCTGCCGGGACAGGGGGCTACGAGCAGTACTTC
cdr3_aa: CASIPAGTGGYEQYF

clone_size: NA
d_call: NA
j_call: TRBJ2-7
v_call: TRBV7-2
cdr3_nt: TGTGCCAGCAGCCTCGGGACCTATAACTTTGCCTACGAGCAGTACTTC
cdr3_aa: CASSLGTYNFAYEQYF

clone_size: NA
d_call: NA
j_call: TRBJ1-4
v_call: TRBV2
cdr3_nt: TGTGCCAGCAGTGACGGGCAGGGCAATGAAAAACTGTTTTTT
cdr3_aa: CASSDGQGNEKLFF

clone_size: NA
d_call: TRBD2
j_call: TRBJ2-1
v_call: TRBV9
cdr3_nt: TGTGCCAGCAGCGTAGTGGGAGGGGTTCCACACAATGAGCAGTTCTTC
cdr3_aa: CASSVVGGVPHNEQFF

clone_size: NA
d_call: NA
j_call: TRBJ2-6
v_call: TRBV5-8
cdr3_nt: TGTGCCAGCAAGACGACGAACCCTGGGGCCAACGTCCTGACTTTC
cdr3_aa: CASKTTNPGANVLTF

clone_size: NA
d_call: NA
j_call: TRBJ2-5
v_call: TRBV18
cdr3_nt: TGTGCCAGCTCACCGCAAGGGGAGACCCAGTACTTC
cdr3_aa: CASSPQGETQYF

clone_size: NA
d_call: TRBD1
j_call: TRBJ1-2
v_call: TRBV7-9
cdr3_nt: TGTGCCAGCAGTAGCGACAGGGGTAACTATGGCTACACCTTC
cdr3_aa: CASSSDRGNYGYTF

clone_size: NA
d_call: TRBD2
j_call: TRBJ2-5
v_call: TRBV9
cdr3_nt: TGTGCCAGCAGCGAGGGAAGCGGGGAACCGTACCAAGAGACCCAGTACTTC
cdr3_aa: CASSEGSGEPYQETQYF

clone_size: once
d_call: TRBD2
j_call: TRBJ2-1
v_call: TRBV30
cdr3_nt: TGTGCCTGGAGTAAGGGGACTAGCGGCAATGAGCAGTTCTTC
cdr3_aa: CAWSKGTSGNEQFF

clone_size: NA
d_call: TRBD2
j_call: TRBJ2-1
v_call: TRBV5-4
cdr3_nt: TGTGCCAGCAGCCAAGAATATTTAGCGGGAGGGGGAGACAATGAGCAGTTCTTC
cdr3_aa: CASSQEYLAGGGDNEQFF

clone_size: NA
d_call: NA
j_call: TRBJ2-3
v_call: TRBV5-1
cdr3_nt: TGCGCCAGCAGCTTGGGGGGCACAGATACGCAGTATTTT
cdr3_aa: CASSLGGTDTQYF

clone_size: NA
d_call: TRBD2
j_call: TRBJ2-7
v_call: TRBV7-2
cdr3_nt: TGTGCCAGCAGCGTAGCTAGCGGCGAGCAGTACTTC
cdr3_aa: CASSVASGEQYF

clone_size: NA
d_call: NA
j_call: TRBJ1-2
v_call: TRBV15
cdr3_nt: TGTGCCACCAGCAGAGATCGAAACAGGGTCTATGGCTACACCTTC
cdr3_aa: CATSRDRNRVYGYTF

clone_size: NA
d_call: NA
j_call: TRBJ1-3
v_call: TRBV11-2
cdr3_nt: TGTGCCAGCAGCTTGAGGATCTCTGGAAACGCCATATATTTT
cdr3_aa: CASSLRISGNAIYF

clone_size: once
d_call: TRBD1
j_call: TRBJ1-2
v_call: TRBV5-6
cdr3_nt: TGTGCCAGCAGTCGCGCACTGGGACAGAACTATGGCTACACCTTC
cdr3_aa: CASSRALGQNYGYTF

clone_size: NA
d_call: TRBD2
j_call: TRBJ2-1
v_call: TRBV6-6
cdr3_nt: TGTGCCAGCAGTTATGGGAGGGGCCTCTCAAATGAGCAGTTCTTC
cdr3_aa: CASSYGRGLSNEQFF

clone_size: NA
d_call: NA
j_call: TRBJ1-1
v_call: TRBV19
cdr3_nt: TGTGCCAGTAGTACAACAGGGCAGACTGAAGCTTTCTTT
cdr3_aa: CASSTTGQTEAFF

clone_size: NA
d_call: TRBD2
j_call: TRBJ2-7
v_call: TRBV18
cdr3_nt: TGTGCCAGCTCACCGAGGAGTCCACTAGCGGGGGGGAAGGACGAGCAGTACTTC
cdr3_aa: CASSPRSPLAGGKDEQYF

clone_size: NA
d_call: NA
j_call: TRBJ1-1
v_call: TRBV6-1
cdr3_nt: TGTGCCAGCAGTGAATGGTGGGGTTCGGACACTGAAGCTTTCTTT
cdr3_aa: CASSEWWGSDTEAFF

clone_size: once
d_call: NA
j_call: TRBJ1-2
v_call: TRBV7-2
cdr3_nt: TGTGCCAGCAGCTTAGATCCGGAATATGATAACTATGGCTACACCTTC
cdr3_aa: CASSLDPEYDNYGYTF

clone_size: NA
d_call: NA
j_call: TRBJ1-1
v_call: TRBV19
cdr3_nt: TGTGCCAGTAGTACCCGACAGAAAATCACTGAAGCTTTCTTT
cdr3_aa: CASSTRQKITEAFF

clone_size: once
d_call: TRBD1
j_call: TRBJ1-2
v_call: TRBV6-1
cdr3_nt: TGTGCCAGCAGTCTTTACCGGGACAGCTATGGCTACACCTTC
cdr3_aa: CASSLYRDSYGYTF

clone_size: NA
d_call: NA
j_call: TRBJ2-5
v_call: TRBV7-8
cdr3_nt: TGTGCCAGCAGCTTTGCCGTGCAAGAGACCCAGTACTTC
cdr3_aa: CASSFAVQETQYF